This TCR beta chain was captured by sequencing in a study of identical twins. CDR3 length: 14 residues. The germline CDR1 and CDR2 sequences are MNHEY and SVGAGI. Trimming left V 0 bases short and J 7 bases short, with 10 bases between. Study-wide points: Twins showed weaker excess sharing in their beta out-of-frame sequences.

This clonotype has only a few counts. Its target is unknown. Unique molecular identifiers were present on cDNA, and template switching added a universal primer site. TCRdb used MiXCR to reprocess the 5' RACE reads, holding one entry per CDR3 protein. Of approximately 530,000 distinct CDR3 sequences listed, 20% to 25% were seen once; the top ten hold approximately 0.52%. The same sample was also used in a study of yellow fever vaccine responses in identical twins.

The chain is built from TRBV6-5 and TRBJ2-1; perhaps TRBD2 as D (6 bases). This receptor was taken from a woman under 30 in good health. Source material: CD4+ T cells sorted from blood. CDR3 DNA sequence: TGTGCCAGCAGTTACTCGATTGGGGGGAATGAGCAGTTCTTC. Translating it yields CASSYSIGGNEQFF.